The source of this T cell receptor (beta chain) is a study of blood T cell repertoires in COVID-19. Study background: Acute-phase and convalescent COVID-19 samples originated in the United States, Italy and Spain. T cells, B-cell-depleted T cells, or PBMCs supplied cDNA or gDNA.

How the authors handled the data: The authors estimated nucleated cell counts from reference gene primer amplification. The assay was immunoSEQ multiplex PCR, and TCRdb's table has in-frame clones only and misses some. That table gives V, J and clone size, and the DNA gave D and trimming. Of some 190,000 clones listed, more than 70% are singletons. The ends lost 3 bases at V and 0 bases at J; junction bases unmatched: 5. The CDR3 has 16 amino acids. In germline, CDR1 is SEHNR, CDR2 FQNEAQ (reference sequence). Sequenced sample: peripheral blood. This sequence was found in a woman of 80 years or more with active or convalescent COVID-19. The rearrangement joins TRBV7-9 to TRBJ2-3, with 8 bases identical to TRBD2. The CDR3 reads CASSFSTSGSTDTQYF. The CDR3 DNA reads TGTGCCAGCAGCTTCAGTACTAGCGGAAGCACAGATACGCAGTATTTT.